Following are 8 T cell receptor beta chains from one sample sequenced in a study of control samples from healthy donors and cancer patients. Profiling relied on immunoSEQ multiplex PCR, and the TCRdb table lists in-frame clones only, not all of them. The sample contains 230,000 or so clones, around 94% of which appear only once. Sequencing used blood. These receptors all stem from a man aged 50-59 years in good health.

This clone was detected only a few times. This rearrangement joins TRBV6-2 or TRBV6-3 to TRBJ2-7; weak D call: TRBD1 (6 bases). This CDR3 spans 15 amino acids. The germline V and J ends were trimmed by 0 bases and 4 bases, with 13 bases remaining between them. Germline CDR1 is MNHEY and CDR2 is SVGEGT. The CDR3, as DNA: TGTGCCAGCAGTTACTCGAAGGGGGACAAGTACGAGCAGTACTTC. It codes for CASSYSKGDKYEQYF.

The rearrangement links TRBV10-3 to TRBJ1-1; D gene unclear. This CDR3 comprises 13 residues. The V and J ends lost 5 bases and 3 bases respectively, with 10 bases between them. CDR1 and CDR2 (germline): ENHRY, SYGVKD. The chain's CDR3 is CAISPSRDTEAFF. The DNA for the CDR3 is TGTGCCATCAGTCCAAGCCGTGACACTGAAGCTTTCTTT.

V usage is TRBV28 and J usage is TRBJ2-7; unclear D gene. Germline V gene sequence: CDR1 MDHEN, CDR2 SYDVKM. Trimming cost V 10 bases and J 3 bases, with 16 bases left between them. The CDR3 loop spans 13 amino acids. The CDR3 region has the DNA TGTGCCACCACGCCGGGCTCTAGCTACGAGCAGTACGTC. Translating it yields CATTPGSSYEQYV.

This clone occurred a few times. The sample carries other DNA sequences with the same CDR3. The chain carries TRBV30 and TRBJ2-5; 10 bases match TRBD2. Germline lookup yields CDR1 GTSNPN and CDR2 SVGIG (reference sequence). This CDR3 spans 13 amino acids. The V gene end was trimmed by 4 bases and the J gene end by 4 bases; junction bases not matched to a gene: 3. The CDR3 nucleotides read TGTGCCTGGACTAGCGGGGGTCGAGAGACCCAGTACTTC. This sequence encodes CAWTSGGRETQYF.

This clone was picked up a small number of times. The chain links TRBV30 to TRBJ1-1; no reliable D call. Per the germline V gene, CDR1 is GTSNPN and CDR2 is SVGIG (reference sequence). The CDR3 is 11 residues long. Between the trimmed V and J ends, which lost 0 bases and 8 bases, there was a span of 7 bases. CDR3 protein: CAWSVNREAFF. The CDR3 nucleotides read TGTGCCTGGAGTGTGAACAGAGAAGCTTTCTTT.

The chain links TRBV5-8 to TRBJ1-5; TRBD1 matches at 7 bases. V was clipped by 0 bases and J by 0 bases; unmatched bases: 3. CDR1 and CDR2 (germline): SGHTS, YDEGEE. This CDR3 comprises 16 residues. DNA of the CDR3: TGTGCCAGCAGCTTGGAGGGGGCTCGTAGCAATCAGCCCCAGCATTTT. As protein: CASSLEGARSNQPQHF.

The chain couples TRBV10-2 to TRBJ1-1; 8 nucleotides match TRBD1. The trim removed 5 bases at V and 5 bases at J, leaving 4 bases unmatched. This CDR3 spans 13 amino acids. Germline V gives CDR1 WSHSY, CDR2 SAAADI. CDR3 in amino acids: CASSKQGGTEAFF. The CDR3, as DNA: TGCGCCAGCAGTAAACAGGGGGGTACTGAAGCTTTCTTT.

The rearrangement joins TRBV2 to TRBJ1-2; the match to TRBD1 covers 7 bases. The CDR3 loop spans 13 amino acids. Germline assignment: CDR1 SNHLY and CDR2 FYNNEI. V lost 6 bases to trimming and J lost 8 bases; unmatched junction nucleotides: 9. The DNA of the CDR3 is TGTGCCAGCAGGGCAGACAGGGATTCCGGCTACACCTTC. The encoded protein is CASRADRDSGYTF.